This entry concerns a single T cell receptor beta chain. Its antigen is unknown. Per-nucleotide qualities are absent, and no much larger clonotype sits a single base away. TCRbeta CDR3 regions were amplified from genomic DNA using the immunoSEQ Assay, a bias-controlled multiplex PCR. As for the authors' bioinformatics: The number of nucleated cells in each sample was estimated by amplification of reference gene primers within the assay. To quantify the absolute abundance of each unique TCRbeta CDR3 rearrangement, sequence reads were collapsed and filtered. For each sample, productive Simpson clonality was calculated as the square root of Simpson's diversity index across productive rearrangements. TCRdb re-hosts the immuneACCESS table, in-frame sequences only. Its copies lack some clones; in the studies checked, an unresolved V gene accounts for under half of them, and the cause for the rest is not known. The V and J calls and clone size come from that table; D and trimming were worked out from the DNA. The sample contains approximately 300,000 clones, roughly nine tenths of them found a single time. Jointly, the top ten make up 2.6% of the sample.

These data originate in a study of blood T cell repertoires in COVID-19 (TCRdb year 2020). Broadly, across the study: Samples covering the acute and convalescent phases of COVID-19 were provided by collaborators in the United States, Italy and Spain. Samples were obtained from the ongoing ImmuneRACE study (first 160 participants) and from about 1,300 subjects provided by 6 global collaborators. The material from the prospective study consisted of cDNA or gDNA derived from T cells, B-cell-depleted T cells, or PBMCs. The dataset comprised deeply sampled blood TCRbeta repertoires from subjects exposed to, actively infected with, or recovered from COVID-19. HLA class I and class II types, where available, came from metadata supplied by the sample provider rather than from assay-based typing. Nearly every sample came with metadata listing a de-identified subject ID, COVID-19 status, age in years and sex. The repertoires were released in a freely available public database meant as a resource for research on the immune response to SARS-CoV-2.

Points the paper makes about the study in general: The amount of clinical and demographic metadata varied by source and participant and was provided uncurated.

Participants in the prospective study were aged about 18 to 95 years, lived in 20 to 30 United States geographic areas, and enrolled through a virtual design. In the prospective study, participants were assigned to cohorts based on the clinical history participants reported in a screening survey and a study questionnaire. ImmuneRACE Cohort 3 recovered participants were defined by two consecutive negative NP/OP PCR tests, healthcare professional clearance, or symptom resolution. Each participant in the prospective study had whole blood, serum and a nasopharyngeal or oropharyngeal swab collected by mobile phlebotomists. Participants in the prospective study had the option to provide additional blood draws and questionnaires over an approximately 2-month period. Blood samples from the prospective study were shipped frozen or at room temperature prior to DNA extraction. The CDR3 measures 12 amino acids from cysteine to phenylalanine. Only the CDR3 region is kept as DNA, spanning 36 bases read in frame from base 1. The junction carries 7 bases between V and J, which are trimmed by 3 bases and 5 bases respectively. The germline V gene gives CDR1 as MDHEN and CDR2 as SYDVKM.

The sequenced sample consisted of PBMCs or T cells enriched from blood (not recorded which). The source of this sequence is a man in his fifties or sixties who had recovered from COVID-19. Recombination joined TRBV28 with TRBJ1-1, with the D gene not confidently named. The CDR3 protein sequence reads: CASSFMRTEAFF. The DNA sequence follows: TGTGCCAGCAGTTTTATGAGGACTGAAGCTTTCTTT.